This T cell receptor (beta chain) was captured by sequencing in a study of breast tumors, draining lymph nodes, adjacent tissues. General study points: Tumor repertoires ranked between lymph nodes and nontumor tissue in diversity, with V and J gene preferences. The data were judged consistent with most tumor T cells coming from lymph node and expanding in tumor.

This clonotype was seen ten or more times. The antigen is unknown. TCRdb reprocessed the multiplex PCR reads via MiXCR and lists one record per CDR3 protein. The sample yields nearly 110,000 distinct CDR3 sequences, more than 25% seen once. Axillary draining lymph nodes of breast cancer patients supplied the node samples. Germline values: CDR1 LNHDA, CDR2 SQIVND (reference sequence). V shed 3 bases, J shed 6 bases, and the junction held 7 bases outside the gene matches. The CDR3 runs 15 residues. Sequencing was done on a sample of axillary lymph node tissue. The source is a female donor with breast cancer. Some clones in this sample may be carry-over from other donors' samples. This rearrangement joins TRBV19 to TRBJ2-3; 9 nucleotides align to TRBD2. In DNA, the CDR3 is TGTGCCAGTAGTATTAGCGGGAGCGGGCGTGATACGCAGTATTTT. Encoded protein: CASSISGSGRDTQYF. The full variable domain, its missing parts supplied by reference TRBV19 and TRBJ2-3, is DGGITQSPKYLFRKEGQNVTLSCEQNLNHDAMYWYRQDPGQGLRLIYYSQIVNDFQKGDIAEGYSVSREKKESFPLTVTSAQKNPTAFYLCASSISGSGRDTQYFGPGTRLTVL.